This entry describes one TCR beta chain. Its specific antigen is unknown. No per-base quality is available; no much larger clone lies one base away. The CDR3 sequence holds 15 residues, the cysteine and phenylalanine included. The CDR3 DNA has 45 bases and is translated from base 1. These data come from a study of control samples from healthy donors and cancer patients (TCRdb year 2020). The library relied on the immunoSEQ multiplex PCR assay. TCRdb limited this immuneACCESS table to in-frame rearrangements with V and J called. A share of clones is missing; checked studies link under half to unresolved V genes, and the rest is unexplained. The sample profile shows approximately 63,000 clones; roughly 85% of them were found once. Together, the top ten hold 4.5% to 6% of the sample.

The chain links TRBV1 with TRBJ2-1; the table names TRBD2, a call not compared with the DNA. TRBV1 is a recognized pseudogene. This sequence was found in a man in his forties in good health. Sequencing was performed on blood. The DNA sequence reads TGCACCAGCATTCTAGCGGTTTACTCCTACAATGAGCAGTTCTTC. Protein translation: CTSILAVYSYNEQFF.